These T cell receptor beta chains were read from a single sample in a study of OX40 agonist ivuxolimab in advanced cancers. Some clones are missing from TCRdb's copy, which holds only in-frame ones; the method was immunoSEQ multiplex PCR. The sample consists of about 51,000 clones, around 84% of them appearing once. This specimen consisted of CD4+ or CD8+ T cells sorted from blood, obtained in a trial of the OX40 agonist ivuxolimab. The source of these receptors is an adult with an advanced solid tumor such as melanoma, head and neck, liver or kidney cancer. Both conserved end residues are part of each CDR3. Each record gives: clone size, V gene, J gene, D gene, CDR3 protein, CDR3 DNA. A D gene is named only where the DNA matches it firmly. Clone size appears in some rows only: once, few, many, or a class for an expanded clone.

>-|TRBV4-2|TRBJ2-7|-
CASSQEGTRAYEQYF
TGTGCCAGCAGCCAAGAAGGGACGCGGGCCTACGAGCAGTACTTC
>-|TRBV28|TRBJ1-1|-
CASSYRAELTEAFF
TGTGCCAGCAGTTACAGGGCCGAACTCACTGAAGCTTTCTTT
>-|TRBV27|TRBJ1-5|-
CASSGGASNQPQHF
TGTGCCAGCAGCGGAGGGGCAAGCAATCAGCCCCAGCATTTT
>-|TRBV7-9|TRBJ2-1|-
CASSLASGYNEQFF
TGTGCCAGCAGCTTAGCTAGCGGCTACAATGAGCAGTTCTTC
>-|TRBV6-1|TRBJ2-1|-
CASRGALTYNEQFF
TGTGCCAGCCGAGGGGCTCTGACCTACAATGAGCAGTTCTTC
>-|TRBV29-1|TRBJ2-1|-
CSARNPRNEQFF
TGCAGCGCCCGGAACCCGCGGAATGAGCAGTTCTTC
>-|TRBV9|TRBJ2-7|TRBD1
CASSAGDRPYEQYF
TGTGCCAGCAGCGCCGGGGACAGACCCTACGAGCAGTACTTC
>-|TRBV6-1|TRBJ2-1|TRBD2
CASSVRLADYNEQFF
TGTGCCAGCAGCGTGCGACTAGCGGACTACAATGAGCAGTTCTTC
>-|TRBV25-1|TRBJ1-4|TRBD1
CASSEWDRGLANEKLFF
TGTGCCAGCAGTGAATGGGACAGGGGGCTAGCTAATGAAAAACTGTTTTTT
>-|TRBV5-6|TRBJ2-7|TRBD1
CASSERDRGWYEQYF
TGTGCCAGCAGCGAGCGGGACAGGGGATGGTACGAGCAGTACTTC
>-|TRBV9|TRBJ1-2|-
CASSVVGGPRYGYTF
TGTGCCAGCAGCGTAGTCGGAGGGCCGCGCTATGGCTACACCTTC
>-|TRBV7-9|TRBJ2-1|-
CASSLTGRYNEQFF
TGTGCCAGCAGCCTCACGGGGAGATACAATGAGCAGTTCTTC
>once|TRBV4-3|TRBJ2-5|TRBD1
CASSQSTGTVSVTQYF
TGCGCCAGCAGCCAATCCACCGGGACAGTAAGTGTGACCCAGTACTTC
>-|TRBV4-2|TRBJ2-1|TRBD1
CASSQESGGFYNEQFF
TGTGCCAGCAGCCAAGAATCAGGGGGCTTTTACAATGAGCAGTTCTTC
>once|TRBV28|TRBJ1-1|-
CASSPQGSEAFF
TGTGCCAGCAGTCCGCAGGGAAGTGAAGCTTTCTTT
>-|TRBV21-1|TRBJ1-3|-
CASSGDRGIYSYSGNTIYF
TGTGCCAGCAGCGGGGACAGGGGGATCTATTCTTATTCTGGAAACACCATATATTTT
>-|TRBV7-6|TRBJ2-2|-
CASTDSTLFGSAGELFF
TGTGCCAGCACCGATAGTACTTTGTTTGGGAGCGCCGGGGAGCTGTTTTTT
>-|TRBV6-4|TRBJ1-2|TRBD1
CASSDRPGTGDGYTF
TGTGCCAGCAGTGACAGACCCGGGACAGGGGACGGCTACACCTTC
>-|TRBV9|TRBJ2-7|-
CASSSPGGPSYEQYF
TGTGCCAGCAGCTCCCCGGGGGGCCCCTCCTACGAGCAGTACTTC
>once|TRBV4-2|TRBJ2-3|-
CASAIGDTQYF
TGTGCCAGTGCAATAGGGGATACGCAGTATTTT
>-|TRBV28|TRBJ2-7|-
CASRFTGRLYEQYF
TGTGCCAGCAGATTTACGGGACGGCTATACGAGCAGTACTTC
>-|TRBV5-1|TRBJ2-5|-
CASSLGEYQETQYF
TGCGCCAGCAGCTTGGGGGAGTACCAAGAGACCCAGTACTTC
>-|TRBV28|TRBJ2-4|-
CASSLIGQLAKNIQYF
TGTGCCAGCAGTTTAATAGGTCAACTAGCCAAAAACATTCAGTACTTC
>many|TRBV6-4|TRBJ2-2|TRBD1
CASSGTGGTGELFF
TGTGCCAGCAGTGGGACAGGGGGCACCGGGGAGCTGTTTTTT
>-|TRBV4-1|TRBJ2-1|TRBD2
CASSQEGGRLYNEQFF
TGCGCCAGCAGCCAAGAAGGCGGGAGACTCTACAATGAGCAGTTCTTC
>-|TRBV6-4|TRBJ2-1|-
CASSDSPEPSYNEQFF
TGTGCCAGCAGTGACTCACCTGAACCCTCCTACAATGAGCAGTTCTTC
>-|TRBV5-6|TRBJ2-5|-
CASSPAGGIQETQYF
TGTGCCAGCAGCCCTGCTGGGGGGATCCAAGAGACCCAGTACTTC
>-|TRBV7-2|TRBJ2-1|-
CASSLTRNEQFF
TGTGCCAGCAGCTTAACCAGGAATGAGCAGTTCTTC
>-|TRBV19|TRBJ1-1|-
CASSIIGSATEAFF
TGTGCCAGTAGTATTATAGGGAGTGCCACTGAAGCTTTCTTT
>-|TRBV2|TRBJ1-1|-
CASIPYPGEGSEAFF
TGTGCCAGCATACCCTACCCAGGTGAGGGGAGTGAAGCTTTCTTT
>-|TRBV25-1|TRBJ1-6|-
CASEFAGRGSPLHF
TGTGCCAGCGAATTCGCCGGACGGGGTTCACCCCTCCACTTT
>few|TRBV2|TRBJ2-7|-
CASSPNSYPKDEQYF
TGTGCCAGCAGCCCAAACAGCTACCCCAAGGACGAGCAGTACTTC
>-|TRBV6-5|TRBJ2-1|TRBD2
CASRNGLAEYNEQFF
TGTGCCAGCAGAAACGGGCTAGCGGAATACAATGAGCAGTTCTTC
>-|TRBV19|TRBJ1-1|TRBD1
CASSPAGTGGTEAFF
TGTGCCAGTAGCCCTGCCGGGACAGGGGGCACTGAAGCTTTCTTT
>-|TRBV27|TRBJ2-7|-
CASSFPGHEQYF
TGTGCCAGCAGTTTCCCAGGGCACGAGCAGTACTTC
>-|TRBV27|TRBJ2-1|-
CASSLRGGPYNEQFF
TGTGCCAGCAGTTTAAGAGGGGGACCCTACAATGAGCAGTTCTTC
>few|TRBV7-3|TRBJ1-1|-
CASSLGGGSAEAFF
TGTGCCAGCAGCTTAGGAGGGGGATCAGCTGAAGCTTTCTTT
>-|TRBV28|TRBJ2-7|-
CASRDSIQSYEQYF
TGTGCCAGCAGGGATAGTATCCAGTCCTACGAGCAGTACTTC
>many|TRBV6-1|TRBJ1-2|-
CASSEGEGTGGYTF
TGTGCCAGCAGTGAAGGCGAAGGGACGGGCGGCTACACCTTC
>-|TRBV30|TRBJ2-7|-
CAWSVGTYEQYF
TGTGCCTGGAGTGTAGGGACCTACGAGCAGTACTTC
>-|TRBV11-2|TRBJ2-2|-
CASSLVYLNTGELFF
TGTGCCAGCAGCTTAGTTTACCTGAACACCGGGGAGCTGTTTTTT